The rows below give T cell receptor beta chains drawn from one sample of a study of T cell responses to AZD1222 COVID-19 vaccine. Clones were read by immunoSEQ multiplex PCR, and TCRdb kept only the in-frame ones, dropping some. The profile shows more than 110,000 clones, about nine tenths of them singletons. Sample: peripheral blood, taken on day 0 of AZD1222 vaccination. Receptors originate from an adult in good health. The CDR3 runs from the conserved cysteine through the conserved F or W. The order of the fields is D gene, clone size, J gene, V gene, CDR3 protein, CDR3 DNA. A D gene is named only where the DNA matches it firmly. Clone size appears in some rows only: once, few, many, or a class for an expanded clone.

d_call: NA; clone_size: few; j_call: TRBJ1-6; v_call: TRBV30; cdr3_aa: CAWALGVTYNSPLHF; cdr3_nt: TGTGCCTGGGCCCTAGGAGTTACCTATAATTCACCCCTCCACTTT
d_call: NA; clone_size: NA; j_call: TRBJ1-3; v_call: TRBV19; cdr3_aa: CASSIIDSSGNTIYF; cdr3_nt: TGTGCCAGTAGTATTATCGATAGCTCTGGAAACACCATATATTTT
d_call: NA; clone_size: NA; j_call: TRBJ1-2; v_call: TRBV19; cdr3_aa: CASSIIDGGYTF; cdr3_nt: TGTGCCAGTAGTATTATTGATGGTGGCTACACCTTC
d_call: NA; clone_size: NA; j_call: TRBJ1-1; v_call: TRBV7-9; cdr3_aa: CASSLEGLEAFF; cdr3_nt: TGTGCCAGCAGCTTAGAAGGCTTAGAAGCTTTCTTT
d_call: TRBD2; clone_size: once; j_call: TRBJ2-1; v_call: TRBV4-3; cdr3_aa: CASSQGLAAYNEQFF; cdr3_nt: TGCGCCAGCAGCCAAGGCCTAGCGGCCTACAATGAGCAGTTCTTC
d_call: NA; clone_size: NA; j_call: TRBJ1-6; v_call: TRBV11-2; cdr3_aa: CASSLDGGSPNSPLHF; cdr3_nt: TGTGCCAGCAGCTTAGATGGGGGGTCTCCGAATTCACCCCTCCACTTT
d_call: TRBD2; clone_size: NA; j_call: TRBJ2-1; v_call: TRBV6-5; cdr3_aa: CASSYSGSTNEQFF; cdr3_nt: TGTGCCAGCAGTTACAGCGGGAGTACCAATGAGCAGTTCTTC
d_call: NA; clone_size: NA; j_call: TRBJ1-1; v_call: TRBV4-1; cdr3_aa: CASSQDLASSYEAFF; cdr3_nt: TGCGCCAGCAGCCAAGATCTCGCGTCATCATATGAAGCTTTCTTT
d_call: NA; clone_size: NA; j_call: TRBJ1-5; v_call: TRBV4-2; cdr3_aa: CASSQVRGQPQHF; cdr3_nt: TGTGCCAGCAGCCAAGTCCGAGGGCAGCCCCAGCATTTT
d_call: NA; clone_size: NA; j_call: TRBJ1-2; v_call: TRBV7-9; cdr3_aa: CASSLGGSPANYGYTF; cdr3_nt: TGTGCCAGCAGCTTAGGCGGCAGCCCAGCTAACTATGGCTACACCTTC
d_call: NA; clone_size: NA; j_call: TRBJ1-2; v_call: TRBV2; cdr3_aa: CASSDGPLSYGYTF; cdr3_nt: TGTGCCAGCAGTGATGGGCCCTTGAGCTATGGCTACACCTTC
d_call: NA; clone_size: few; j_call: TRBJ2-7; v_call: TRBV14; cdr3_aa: CASSQDSVYEQYF; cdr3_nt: TGTGCCAGCAGCCAAGATTCCGTTTACGAGCAGTACTTC
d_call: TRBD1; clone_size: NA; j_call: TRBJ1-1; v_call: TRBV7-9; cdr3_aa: CASSGDRGFTEAFF; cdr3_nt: TGTGCCAGCTCTGGGGACAGGGGATTCACTGAAGCTTTCTTT
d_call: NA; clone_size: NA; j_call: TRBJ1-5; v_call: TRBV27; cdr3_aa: CASSLPDRLTGRYSNQPQHF; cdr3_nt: TGTGCCAGCAGTTTACCAGATCGGCTCACCGGACGGTATAGCAATCAGCCCCAGCATTTT
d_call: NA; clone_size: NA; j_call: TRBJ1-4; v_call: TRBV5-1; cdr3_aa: CASSLGRGNEKLFF; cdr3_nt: TGCGCCAGCAGCTTGGGTCGGGGGAATGAAAAACTGTTTTTT
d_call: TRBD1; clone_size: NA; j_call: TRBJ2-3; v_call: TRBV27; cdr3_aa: CASGQGVSLGDTQYF; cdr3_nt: TGTGCCAGCGGACAGGGGGTTAGTTTAGGAGATACGCAGTATTTT
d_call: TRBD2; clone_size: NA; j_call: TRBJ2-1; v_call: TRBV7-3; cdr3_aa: CASSLRGSGSLYNEQFF; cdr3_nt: TGTGCCAGCAGCTTAAGAGGTAGCGGGAGCCTCTACAATGAGCAGTTCTTC
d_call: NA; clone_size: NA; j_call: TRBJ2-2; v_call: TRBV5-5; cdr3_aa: CASSLLIAANTGELFF; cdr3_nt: TGTGCCAGCAGCTTGCTAATAGCGGCGAACACCGGGGAGCTGTTTTTT